These 26 T cell receptor beta chains share one sample of origin, sequenced in a study of T cells in localized non-small cell lung cancer (dated by TCRdb to the early 2020s). The library was built by means of the immunoSEQ multiplex PCR assay. Entries here come from immuneACCESS through TCRdb and include only in-frame sequences with V and J called. Some clones fail to appear in such tables; in the studies checked, an unresolved V gene covers under half of the shortfall, and the cause of the remainder is unknown. For this sample the table gives about 2,200 clones, of which roughly 36% were detected only once. Around 9.8% of the sample is taken by the ten largest. This sample comprised normal lung tissue next to the tumor, obtained before any cancer treatment. The origin of the receptors is a female donor over 55 with stage I squamous cell lung carcinoma.

This clone turned up a few times. V is TRBV28 and J is TRBJ1-1; a possible D gene is TRBD1 (6 bases). This CDR3 has 13 residues. V lost 7 bases, J lost 5 bases, and 14 bases lay in between. Germline values: CDR1 MDHEN, CDR2 SYDVKM. The CDR3 loop reads CASIRGSRTEAFF. Here the CDR3 DNA reads TGTGCCAGCATAAGGGGGAGTAGAACTGAAGCTTTCTTT.

The chain couples TRBV19 to TRBJ2-7; D is possibly TRBD1 (5 bases). The germline V gene encodes CDR1 LNHDA and CDR2 SQIVND (reference sequence). V was trimmed by 7 bases and J by 5 bases, leaving 18 bases between them. The CDR3 extends over 14 amino acids. The CDR3 sequence is CASKAGAPRDEQYF. The CDR3 DNA follows: TGTGCCAGTAAGGCTGGGGCACCCCGGGACGAGCAGTACTTC.

The chain recombines TRBV28 with TRBJ2-7; the D gene is possibly TRBD1 (6 bases). The V gene lost 5 bases and the J gene lost 2 bases, with 13 bases spanning the gap. Germline V gene data show CDR1 as MDHEN and CDR2 as SYDVKM. CDR3 length: 14 residues. CDR3 DNA sequence: TGTGCCAGCAGTCCCCACAGGGTTCCCTACGAGCAGTACTTC. This encodes CASSPHRVPYEQYF.

This sequence joins TRBV28 and TRBJ2-7; D unclear. Germline CDR1 reads MDHEN; CDR2 reads SYDVKM. The V end lost 3 bases, the J end lost 1 base, and 10 bases lay between the germline ends. The CDR3 contains 14 residues. DNA of the CDR3: TGTGCCAGCAGTTTTAGTAGGATGTCCTACGAGCAGTACTTC. Its protein product is CASSFSRMSYEQYF. The full variable domain, rest sourced from reference TRBV28 and TRBJ2-7, is DVKVTQSSRYLVKRTGEKVFLECVQDMDHENMFWYRQDPGLGLRLIYFSYDVKMKEKGDIPEGYSVSREKKERFSLILESASTNQTSMYLCASSFSRMSYEQYFGPGTRLTVT.

This clone was observed a few times. In DNA form, the CDR3 reads TGTGCCTGGGATCAACGAGGGGGCTACACCTTC. This sequence encodes CAWDQRGGYTF. V and J are TRBV30 and TRBJ1-2; no clear D. Trimming removed 5 bases from V and 8 bases from J, with 12 bases in between. Germline CDR1 reads GTSNPN; CDR2 reads SVGIG (reference sequence). The CDR3 extends over 11 amino acids. Based on the CDR3 plus reference TRBV30 and TRBJ1-2, the full variable domain is SQTIHQWPATLVQPVGSPLSLECTVEGTSNPNLYWYRQAAGRGLQLLFYSVGIGQISSEVPQNLSASRPQDRQFILSSKKLLLSDSGFYLCAWDQRGGYTFGSGTRLTVV.

This sequence joins TRBV6-1 and TRBJ1-1; D gene unclear. V lost 1 base, J lost 4 bases, and 7 bases lay in between. This CDR3 comprises 13 residues. Germline V gene sequence: CDR1 MNHNS, CDR2 SASEGT. As DNA, the CDR3 is TGTGCCAGCAGTGAAGGACGAGGCACTGAAGCTTTCTTT. Translated: CASSEGRGTEAFF.

This CDR3 reads CASHLKQGGTGELFF. As DNA, the CDR3 is TGTGCCAGTCACCTTAAACAGGGAGGAACCGGGGAGCTGTTTTTT. The V and J genes are TRBV19 and TRBJ2-2; the D gene could be TRBD1 or TRBD2 (6 bases each). V was shortened by 8 bases and J by 5 bases, with 18 bases between the two germline ends. The length of the CDR3 is 15 residues. CDR1 is LNHDA and CDR2 is SQIVND in the germline V gene (reference sequence).

The chain has TRBV9 and TRBJ1-1, with D hard to call. V was clipped by 0 bases and J by 4 bases, with 10 bases between them. Germline loops: CDR1 SGDLS, CDR2 YYNGEE. The CDR3 covers 14 residues. CDR3 region: CASSVDSRGTEAFF. In nucleotides, the CDR3 is TGTGCCAGCAGCGTAGACTCCCGGGGCACTGAAGCTTTCTTT.

The chain carries TRBV19 and TRBJ1-5; TRBD1 aligns across 7 bases. V lost 6 bases to trimming and J lost 7 bases; unmatched junction nucleotides: 9. The length of the CDR3 is 14 residues. Germline-derived CDR1 and CDR2 are LNHDA and SQIVND (reference sequence). The CDR3 loop is CASRLTGKRQPQHF. The CDR3 nucleotides are TGTGCCAGTAGACTGACAGGGAAGCGGCAGCCCCAGCATTTT.

This clone was picked up a small number of times. The chain couples TRBV11-3 to TRBJ2-3; 7 nucleotides line up with TRBD2. The germline CDR1 and CDR2 sequences are SGHNT and YENEEA. V dropped 5 bases and J dropped 4; count of bases not matched to a gene: 9. CDR3 length: 15 amino acids. The CDR3 spells CASSTTRGGADTQYF. CDR3 sequence (DNA): TGTGCCAGCAGCACAACTCGGGGAGGGGCAGATACGCAGTATTTT.

This rearrangement joins TRBV6-8 to TRBJ2-3; D not resolved. This CDR3 is built from 14 residues. V lost 6 bases, J lost 0 bases, and 10 bases lay in between. Germline-derived CDR1 and CDR2 are MNHGY and SAAAGT. This chain's CDR3 is CASRDAASTDTQYF. CDR3 nucleotide sequence: TGTGCCAGCAGGGACGCGGCTAGCACAGATACGCAGTATTTT.

This clone is judged large (0.1 to 1%). The chain links TRBV28 to TRBJ2-2, with TRBD1 identical over 7 bases. The CDR3 length is 15 residues. Germline V gives CDR1 MDHEN, CDR2 SYDVKM. V was pared by 10 bases and J by 2 bases, with 10 bases of the junction left unmatched. The chain's CDR3 is CATPDRNLNTGELFF. As DNA, the CDR3 is TGTGCCACCCCGGACAGGAATCTTAACACCGGGGAGCTGTTTTTT. Looking up the rest from reference TRBV28 and TRBJ2-2 gives the full variable domain: DVKVTQSSRYLVKRTGEKVFLECVQDMDHENMFWYRQDPGLGLRLIYFSYDVKMKEKGDIPEGYSVSREKKERFSLILESASTNQTSMYLCATPDRNLNTGELFFGEGSRLTVL.

The CDR3 region is CASKPAGGSTQYF. The CDR3 DNA sequence: TGTGCCAGTAAACCAGCGGGGGGGTCTACGCAGTATTTT. The chain couples TRBV19 to TRBJ2-3; 10 nucleotides agree with TRBD2. Germline V gene data show CDR1 as LNHDA and CDR2 as SQIVND (reference sequence). Losses at the gene ends were 7 bases for V and 8 bases for J; bases not matched to a gene: 6. The CDR3 contains 13 residues. Complete variable domain (other parts from reference TRBV19 and TRBJ2-3): DGGITQSPKYLFRKEGQNVTLSCEQNLNHDAMYWYRQDPGQGLRLIYYSQIVNDFQKGDIAEGYSVSREKKESFPLTVTSAQKNPTAFYLCASKPAGGSTQYFGPGTRLTVL.

V is TRBV14 and J is TRBJ1-3; D gene ambiguous. The CDR3 has 13 amino acids. V lost 0 bases and J lost 4, with 4 bases in between. Germline V gives CDR1 SGHDN, CDR2 FVKESK. CDR3 DNA: TGTGCCAGCAGCCAAGACAGGGGAAACACCATATATTTT. Its translation is CASSQDRGNTIYF.

The chain uses TRBV10-2 and TRBJ2-1; D may be TRBD2 (5 bases). V lost 6 bases and J 4 bases, leaving 16 bases between the germline ends. The CDR3 loop spans 15 amino acids. CDR1 and CDR2 (germline): WSHSY, SAAADI. The CDR3 DNA follows: TGCGCCAGCAGCGCCATCGGGGAGCAGTACAATGAGCAGTTCTTC. Translated: CASSAIGEQYNEQFF.

This clone has only a few counts. The rearrangement joins TRBV4-1 to TRBJ2-5, with 7 bases identical to TRBD1. CDR1 is MGHRA, CDR2 YSYEKL, per germline. The ends lost 4 bases at V and 1 base at J; junction bases unmatched: 3. The CDR3 contains 14 residues. Here the CDR3 DNA reads TGCGCCAGCAGCCTTGGACAGGCCCAAGAGACCCAGTACTTC. Encoded protein: CASSLGQAQETQYF.

This chain joins TRBV25-1 and TRBJ2-3, with a tentative D call TRBD2 (5 bases). The CDR3 totals 17 residues. Trimming pared 1 base from V and 1 base from J, leaving 15 bases between. Germline V gene data show CDR1 as MGHDK and CDR2 as SYGVNS. CDR3 DNA sequence: TGTGCCAGCAGTGAATTAGGAGGAGCCTCTGGCACAGATACGCAGTATTTT. Its protein product is CASSELGGASGTDTQYF.

The V gene is TRBV4-1, the J gene TRBJ1-4, with no clear D. Germline CDR1 MGHRA, CDR2 YSYEKL. The CDR3 has 14 residues. Deletions cut 1 base from V and 7 bases from J, with 10 bases between. DNA of the CDR3: TGCGCCAGCAGCCAAGGGGGTTGGGGTGAAAAACTGTTTTTT. This sequence encodes CASSQGGWGEKLFF.

The chain has TRBV29-1 and TRBJ1-1; maybe TRBD1 (6 bases). The germline CDR1 and CDR2 sequences are SQVTM and ANQGSEA. The CDR3 is made up of 13 amino acids. The germline V and J ends were trimmed by 5 bases and 9 bases, with 19 bases remaining between them. The CDR3 here is CSVILSGEEKAFF. CDR3 DNA: TGCAGCGTTATTCTTTCAGGGGAGGAAAAAGCTTTCTTT.

The chain carries TRBV19 and TRBJ2-7, with D perhaps matching TRBD1 or TRBD2 (6 bases each). With 4 bases removed from V and 2 bases from J, the gap between germline ends came to 24 bases. CDR3 length: 18 amino acids. Germline loops: CDR1 LNHDA, CDR2 SQIVND (reference sequence). CDR3 DNA sequence: TGTGCCAGTAGTAGCCTGGGCTCTATGGGCGGGACAACCTACGAGCAGTACTTC. Translating gives CASSSLGSMGGTTYEQYF. The full variable domain, its missing parts supplied by reference TRBV19 and TRBJ2-7, is DGGITQSPKYLFRKEGQNVTLSCEQNLNHDAMYWYRQDPGQGLRLIYYSQIVNDFQKGDIAEGYSVSREKKESFPLTVTSAQKNPTAFYLCASSSLGSMGGTTYEQYFGPGTRLTVT.

CDR3 DNA sequence: TGTGCCAGCAGCTTATTTGGGGGCTCCTACAATGAGCAGTTCTTC. Residues: CASSLFGGSYNEQFF. V and J are TRBV7-1 and TRBJ2-1, with D perhaps being TRBD1 or TRBD2 (5 bases each). TRBV7-1 is recorded as an ORF, its role being uncertain. CDR3 length: 15 amino acids. Trimming stripped 4 bases from V and 0 bases from J, with 10 bases between.

This clone was seen more than once but under ten times. V and J are TRBV28 and TRBJ1-2; D may be TRBD1 (6 bases). The CDR3 has 16 residues. Germline values: CDR1 MDHEN, CDR2 SYDVKM. The V end lost 6 bases, the J end lost 5 bases, and 22 bases lay between the germline ends. CDR3 sequence (DNA): TGTGCCAGCAGCCGGACAATACAGGGAGGCGTATATGGCTACACCTTC. Its translation is CASSRTIQGGVYGYTF.

This clone was detected only a few times. The V and J genes are TRBV27 and TRBJ2-7; 14 nucleotides agree with TRBD2. The junction had 12 bases not matched to a gene; V was cut back by 3 bases and J by 5 bases. The CDR3 is 18 amino acids. CDR1 is MNHEY, CDR2 SMNVEV, per germline (reference sequence). CDR3 sequence reads: CASSFLTRTSGRNHEQYF. CDR3 DNA: TGTGCCAGCAGTTTTCTGACCCGGACTAGCGGGAGGAATCACGAGCAGTACTTC.

The chain carries TRBV6-8 and TRBJ2-5; TRBD2 agrees at 7 bases. The V gene's germline CDR1 is MNHGY and CDR2 SAAAGT. The V gene end was trimmed by 0 bases and the J gene end by 5 bases; junction bases not matched to a gene: 9. This CDR3 has 16 residues. The CDR3 DNA follows: TGTGCCAGCAGTTACTCCCCGGGACTACCGAGGGAGACCCAGTACTTC. Residues: CASSYSPGLPRETQYF.

The gene calls are TRBV14 and TRBJ1-6; D is unclear. Trimming shortened V by 4 bases and J by 7 bases, and 11 bases separated the two germline ends. The CDR3 is 14 amino acids. CDR1 and CDR2 (germline): SGHDN, FVKESK. DNA of the CDR3: TGTGCCAGCAGCCCGAGAACCGACAATTCACCCCTCCACTTT. This translates into CASSPRTDNSPLHF. The full variable domain, completed using reference TRBV14 and TRBJ1-6, is EAGVTQFPSHSVIEKGQTVTLRCDPISGHDNLYWYRRVMGKEIKFLLHFVKESKQDESGMPNNRFLAERTGGTYSTLKVQPAELEDSGVYFCASSPRTDNSPLHFGNGTRLTVT.

The chain links TRBV19 to TRBJ2-1, with D uncertain. The CDR3 runs 14 residues. Germline assignment: CDR1 LNHDA and CDR2 SQIVND (reference sequence). V lost 1 base, J lost 2 bases, and 6 bases lay in between. In nucleotides, the CDR3 is TGTGCCAGTAGTATAGCGGTTACCTACAATGAGCAGTTCTTC. Translating it yields CASSIAVTYNEQFF. Full variable domain (outside the CDR3, taken from reference TRBV19 and TRBJ2-1): DGGITQSPKYLFRKEGQNVTLSCEQNLNHDAMYWYRQDPGQGLRLIYYSQIVNDFQKGDIAEGYSVSREKKESFPLTVTSAQKNPTAFYLCASSIAVTYNEQFFGPGTRLTVL.